The 8 T cell receptor beta chains listed next were all sequenced from one sample in a study of blood T cell repertoires in COVID-19. Assay: immunoSEQ multiplex PCR; the TCRdb copy retains only in-frame clones and omits some. The table includes about 140,000 clones, around nine tenths detected once. The sequencing input was peripheral blood. These receptors came from a human donor in a cohort sampled during active COVID-19.

V is TRBV3-1 (or the pseudogene TRBV3-2) and J is TRBJ2-6, with 8 positions matching TRBD1. The germline CDR1 and CDR2 sequences are LGHDT and YNNKEL (reference sequence). V dropped 0 bases and J dropped 0; count of bases not matched to a gene: 13. There are 21 residues in the CDR3. The CDR3 region is CASSQDAGQGAIHSGANVLTF. The DNA of the CDR3 is TGTGCCAGCAGCCAAGACGCCGGCCAGGGGGCGATCCACTCTGGGGCCAACGTCCTGACTTTC.

This chain joins TRBV28 and TRBJ1-5, with 8 bases aligning to TRBD1. The CDR3 sequence is 14 residues long. Germline V CDR1 and CDR2: MDHEN, SYDVKM. J lost 6 bases, V lost 9 bases, and 10 bases had no gene match. The CDR3 DNA sequence: TGTGCCAGTGACAGGGGTAGGGGACGTCAGCCCCAGCATTTT. Translation gives CASDRGRGRQPQHF.

This clone came up once. V usage is TRBV5-4 and J usage is TRBJ2-5; the D gene is possibly TRBD1 (5 bases). The J call may be incorrect, as the DNA end agrees better with TRBJ2-7. Germline V gene data show CDR1 as SGHNT and CDR2 as YYREEE (reference sequence). The CDR3 extends over 14 amino acids. DNA of the CDR3: TGTGCCAGCAGTACCGGACAAGCCCTTTACGAGCAGTACTTC. This encodes CASSTGQALYEQYF.

The chain employs TRBV18 and TRBJ1-4; D unclear. This CDR3 region has 14 residues. Trimming removed 6 bases at V and 0 bases at J, with 8 bases between. The germline CDR1 and CDR2 sequences are KGHSH and LQKENI. The CDR3 coding sequence is TGTGCCAGCTCCCCAACAACAACTAATGAAAAACTGTTTTTT. Protein product: CASSPTTTNEKLFF.

A single count supports this clone. The chain links TRBV19 to TRBJ1-1, with 7 bases matching TRBD1. The CDR3 sequence is 14 residues long. Per the germline V gene, CDR1 is LNHDA and CDR2 is SQIVND (reference sequence). V shed 5 bases and J 9 bases; nucleotides not matched to a gene: 12. The CDR3 here is CASSPGGGARQAFF. CDR3 coding DNA: TGTGCCAGTAGTCCCGGAGGGGGCGCGAGACAAGCTTTCTTT.

Of note for this clone: At one end, the junction sequence differs from germline, possibly due to a read error. The chain carries TRBV7-7 and TRBJ2-5, with 11 positions matching TRBD1. This CDR3 is 16 amino acids long. Germline V gene sequence: CDR1 SSHAT, CDR2 FNYEAQ (reference sequence). The CDR3 loop is CASSFGGTGGMETQYF. Here the CDR3 DNA reads TGTGCTAGCAGCTTCGGTGGGACAGGGGGTATGGAGACCCAGTACTTC.

V usage is TRBV5-1 and J usage is TRBJ2-7; TRBD1 matches at 8 bases. CDR1 is SGHRS, CDR2 YFSETQ, per germline. The ends lost 3 bases at V and 0 bases at J; junction bases unmatched: 5. This CDR3 has 15 amino acids. The DNA for the CDR3 is TGCGCCAGCAGCTCGACAGGGGAAAGCTCCTACGAGCAGTACTTC. Translated, it gives CASSSTGESSYEQYF.

This chain joins TRBV5-1 and TRBJ1-3; D possibly corresponds to TRBD1 (5 bases). CDR1 is SGHRS, CDR2 YFSETQ, per germline. V gave up 4 bases and J gave up 4 bases, with 18 bases separating them. This CDR3 is 16 amino acids long. This CDR3 is CASSPDPGIAGNTIYF. CDR3 bases: TGCGCCAGCAGCCCGGACCCAGGGATAGCCGGAAACACCATATATTTT.